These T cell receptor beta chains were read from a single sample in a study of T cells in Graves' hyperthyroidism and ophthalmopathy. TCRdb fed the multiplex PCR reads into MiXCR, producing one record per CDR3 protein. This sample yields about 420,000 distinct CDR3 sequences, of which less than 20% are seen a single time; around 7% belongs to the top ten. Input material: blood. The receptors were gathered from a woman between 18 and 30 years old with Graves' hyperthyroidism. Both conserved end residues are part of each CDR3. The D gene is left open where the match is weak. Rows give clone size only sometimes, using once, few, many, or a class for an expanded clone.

CDR3 DNA: TGCGCCAGCAGCCGCCACAAGGGCCCTCTTGGCTACACCTTC
CDR3 protein: CASSRHKGPLGYTF
clone size: many
J gene: TRBJ1-2
V gene: TRBV5-1
D gene: .

CDR3 DNA: TGTGCCAGCTCACCGGGGACAGGGGGTATCTACGAGCAGTACTTC
CDR3 protein: CASSPGTGGIYEQYF
clone size: many
J gene: TRBJ2-7
V gene: TRBV18
D gene: TRBD1

CDR3 DNA: TGTGCCAGCAGTGGCGGGGCGGCCTACAATGAGCAGTTCTTC
CDR3 protein: CASSGGAAYNEQFF
clone size: many
J gene: TRBJ2-1
V gene: TRBV6-1
D gene: .

CDR3 DNA: TGTGCCAGCTCGCGCTTGGGACAGGGAGACTACACCTTC
CDR3 protein: CASSRLGQGDYTF
clone size: many
J gene: TRBJ1-2
V gene: TRBV18
D gene: TRBD1

CDR3 DNA: TGTGCCAGCAGTGAATTAAGCGGAGGAAATTCCTACGAGCAGTACTTC
CDR3 protein: CASSELSGGNSYEQYF
clone size: many
J gene: TRBJ2-7
V gene: TRBV25-1
D gene: .

CDR3 DNA: TGCAGCGGCCTGACAGGAGAAAAGGACTATGGCTACACCTTC
CDR3 protein: CSGLTGEKDYGYTF
clone size: .
J gene: TRBJ1-2
V gene: TRBV29-1
D gene: .

CDR3 DNA: TGTGCCAGCAGTGACGACAGGCTGAGGCCCCAAGAGACCCAGTACTTC
CDR3 protein: CASSDDRLRPQETQYF
clone size: many
J gene: TRBJ2-5
V gene: TRBV2
D gene: .

CDR3 DNA: TGCAGTGCTGTGGTGGAGCGGAGCTTCACAGATACGCAGTATTTT
CDR3 protein: CSAVVERSFTDTQYF
clone size: many
J gene: TRBJ2-3
V gene: TRBV20-1
D gene: .

CDR3 DNA: TGTGCCAGCACCGATCGGGATTCACCCCTCCACTTT
CDR3 protein: CASTDRDSPLHF
clone size: many
J gene: TRBJ1-6
V gene: TRBV28
D gene: .

CDR3 DNA: TGTGCCAGCAGCTTAGCGACCTGGGACAGGGTCTCAGATACGCAGTATTTT
CDR3 protein: CASSLATWDRVSDTQYF
clone size: many
J gene: TRBJ2-3
V gene: TRBV7-8
D gene: TRBD1

CDR3 DNA: TGTGCCAGCAGTACCCTCCGAGGAGCGGGGGTCTACGAGCAGTACTTC
CDR3 protein: CASSTLRGAGVYEQYF
clone size: .
J gene: TRBJ2-7
V gene: TRBV6-2/TRBV6-3
D gene: TRBD2

CDR3 DNA: TGCGCCAGCAGCGGGGACAGGGACAGTCAGCCCCAGCATTTT
CDR3 protein: CASSGDRDSQPQHF
clone size: few
J gene: TRBJ1-5
V gene: TRBV10-1
D gene: TRBD1

CDR3 DNA: TGTGCCAGCAAGACTAGCGGATCACCCTGGGGTGAGCAGTACTTC
CDR3 protein: CASKTSGSPWGEQYF
clone size: many
J gene: TRBJ2-7
V gene: TRBV2
D gene: TRBD2

CDR3 DNA: TGTGCCAGCAGCTTTAGACCCCCTTCGGGGCTAGCGGGTCAAGGGGGGGAGACCCAGTACTTC
CDR3 protein: CASSFRPPSGLAGQGGETQYF
clone size: .
J gene: TRBJ2-5
V gene: TRBV7-8
D gene: TRBD2

CDR3 DNA: TGTGCCAGTAGTATGGGTTCGGCCAAAAACATTCAGTACTTC
CDR3 protein: CASSMGSAKNIQYF
clone size: .
J gene: TRBJ2-4
V gene: TRBV19
D gene: .

CDR3 DNA: TGCGCCAGCAGCCAAGGGCCCGGCAGGGGCATTGAAAAACTGTTTTTT
CDR3 protein: CASSQGPGRGIEKLFF
clone size: .
J gene: TRBJ1-4
V gene: TRBV4-1
D gene: .

CDR3 DNA: TGTGCTAGTTCCTTGACAGGGCAAGGACAGCCCCAGCATTTT
CDR3 protein: CASSLTGQGQPQHF
clone size: many
J gene: TRBJ1-5
V gene: TRBV12-5
D gene: TRBD1

CDR3 DNA: TGTGCCAGCAGTTCCTCGCCCGGACAGGGGGGAAAGACCCAGTACTTC
CDR3 protein: CASSSSPGQGGKTQYF
clone size: many
J gene: TRBJ2-5
V gene: TRBV2
D gene: TRBD1

CDR3 DNA: TGTGCCAGCAGCCCTGAAGAGACACGGGAGACCCAGTACTTC
CDR3 protein: CASSPEETRETQYF
clone size: many
J gene: TRBJ2-5
V gene: TRBV9
D gene: .

CDR3 DNA: TGTGCCATCAGTGAGTCAGGACAGACCCCTAACACCATATATTTT
CDR3 protein: CAISESGQTPNTIYF
clone size: .
J gene: TRBJ1-3
V gene: TRBV10-3
D gene: .

CDR3 DNA: TGTGCCAGTAGTGCCCTCGCGGGGGCGAATTCACCCCTCCACTTT
CDR3 protein: CASSALAGANSPLHF
clone size: many
J gene: TRBJ1-6
V gene: TRBV19
D gene: .

CDR3 DNA: TGTGCCAGCAGCTTACGCGAAAACAAGCTTTACAATGAGCAGTTCTTC
CDR3 protein: CASSLRENKLYNEQFF
clone size: many
J gene: TRBJ2-1
V gene: TRBV7-9
D gene: .